Below, 27 T cell receptor beta chains from the same sample are listed, as sequenced in a study of T cells in Graves' hyperthyroidism and ophthalmopathy. The CDR3 regions of TCR beta were amplified from RNA transcripts. First-round RT-PCR targeting the TCR CDR3 was performed with the HTBI primer set. TCRdb redid the calling of the multiplex PCR reads with MiXCR, one entry per CDR3 protein. The sample shows about 52,000 distinct CDR3 sequences, over 40% of them seen only once. The sequenced sample was blood. Source of these receptors: a woman between 45 and 65 years old with Graves' ophthalmopathy.

This clonotype was counted many times. The chain employs TRBV5-1 and TRBJ2-2; the match to TRBD1 covers 8 bases. This CDR3 has 15 amino acids. Trimming cost V 0 bases and J 4 bases; bases outside gene matches: 2. Germline loops: CDR1 SGHRS, CDR2 YFSETQ. The CDR3 DNA reads as TGCGCCAGCAGCTTGGATACAGGGGGCACCGGGGAGCTGTTTTTT. This encodes CASSLDTGGTGELFF.

The chain uses TRBV20-1 and TRBJ2-7, with 13 bases lining up with TRBD2. V lost 6 bases and J lost 3; bases outside the gene matches: 5. The CDR3 length is 14 residues. CDR1 and CDR2 from the germline V gene are DFQATT and SNEGSKA (reference sequence). The CDR3 sequence is CSAEGLAGLYEQYF. The DNA of the CDR3 is TGCAGTGCCGAGGGACTAGCGGGACTCTACGAGCAGTACTTC.

This chain uses TRBV7-2 with TRBJ2-3; 7 bases are shared with TRBD2. The ends lost 0 bases at V and 14 bases at J; junction bases unmatched: 5. The CDR3 is 12 amino acids. Per the germline V gene, CDR1 is SGHTA and CDR2 is FQGNSA. As DNA, the CDR3 is TGTGCCAGCAGCTTAGCGCCGGGGGGAAGGTATTTT. Translated, it gives CASSLAPGGRYF. Together with reference TRBV7-2 and TRBJ2-3, the CDR3 gives the full variable domain: GAGVSQSPSNKVTEKGKDVELRCDPISGHTALYWYRQSLGQGLEFLIYFQGNSAPDKSGLPSDRFSAERTGGSVSTLTIQRTQQEDSAVYLCASSLAPGGRYFGPGTRLTVL.

This clonotype was seen at least ten times. The genes are TRBV6-1 and TRBJ2-2; D perhaps matches TRBD2 (7 bases). CDR1 is MNHNS, CDR2 SASEGT, per germline. V lost 7 bases to trimming and J lost 5 bases, with 14 bases between them. This CDR3 has 14 amino acids. CDR3: CASKRGGGTGELFF. CDR3 sequence (DNA): TGTGCCAGCAAGAGGGGGGGCGGGACCGGGGAGCTGTTTTTT.

The chain has TRBV19 and TRBJ1-6, with D hard to call. The CDR3 is 14 residues long. The germline CDR1 and CDR2 sequences are LNHDA and SQIVND (reference sequence). Trimming shortened V by 3 bases and J by 8 bases, and 11 bases separated the two germline ends. The CDR3: CASSMQEDDSPLHF. The CDR3 DNA sequence: TGTGCCAGTAGTATGCAGGAAGACGATTCACCCCTCCACTTT. The variable domain in full, completed from reference TRBV19 and TRBJ1-6, reads DGGITQSPKYLFRKEGQNVTLSCEQNLNHDAMYWYRQDPGQGLRLIYYSQIVNDFQKGDIAEGYSVSREKKESFPLTVTSAQKNPTAFYLCASSMQEDDSPLHFGNGTRLTVT.

In its sample, this clonotype was seen many times. The chain is built from TRBV28 and TRBJ2-7, with D possibly being TRBD2 (7 bases). Germline V gene sequence: CDR1 MDHEN, CDR2 SYDVKM. Trimming shortened V by 8 bases and J by 0 bases, and 11 bases separated the two germline ends. This CDR3 has 13 residues. This chain's CDR3 is CASEGGGSYEQYF. In DNA form, the CDR3 reads TGTGCCAGCGAGGGGGGGGGCTCCTACGAGCAGTACTTC.

This clonotype was counted many times. This chain joins TRBV20-1 and TRBJ2-3; D is unresolved. The CDR3 consists of 11 residues. The V gene lost 3 bases and the J gene lost 1 base, with 2 bases spanning the gap. Germline V CDR1 and CDR2: DFQATT, SNEGSKA (reference sequence). CDR3 residues: CSASGTDTQYF. DNA of the CDR3: TGCAGTGCTAGTGGCACAGATACGCAGTATTTT.

At least ten counts were recorded for this clonotype. The V call is TRBV6-1, the J call TRBJ2-2, with D possibly TRBD2 on 5 matching bases. The V gene lost 2 bases and the J gene lost 5 bases, with 15 bases spanning the gap. This CDR3 contains 16 residues. Germline V gene lookup returns CDR1 MNHNS and CDR2 SASEGT. CDR3 loop: CASSELAAPGTGELFF. CDR3 in DNA: TGTGCCAGCAGTGAACTGGCAGCCCCGGGGACCGGGGAGCTGTTTTTT.

At least ten counts were recorded for this clonotype. J is TRBJ1-1 and V is TRBV10-3, with unresolved D. Trimming shortened V by 3 bases and J by 1 base, and 6 bases separated the two germline ends. CDR3 length: 13 residues. CDR1 and CDR2 from the germline V gene are ENHRY and SYGVKD. The CDR3 DNA follows: TGTGCCATCAGTGAACCGCGGAACACTGAAGCTTTCTTT. The encoded protein is CAISEPRNTEAFF.

V and J are TRBV7-9 and TRBJ2-2, with D tentatively TRBD2 (6 bases). The germline V and J ends were trimmed by 1 base and 9 bases, with 9 bases remaining between them. Germline V gene data show CDR1 as SEHNR and CDR2 as FQNEAQ (reference sequence). The CDR3 has 13 amino acids. This CDR3 is CASSLGRGRELFF. DNA of the CDR3: TGTGCCAGCAGCTTAGGGAGGGGCCGGGAGCTGTTTTTT.

A single count supports this clonotype. This chain connects TRBV7-2 to TRBJ2-5, with 13 bases aligning to TRBD2. In germline, CDR1 is SGHTA, CDR2 FQGNSA. The CDR3 is 14 residues long. J gave up 5 bases and V 5 bases, and 2 bases lay outside the gene matches. CDR3 nucleotides: TGTGCCAGCAGCCAACTAGCGGGAGGGGAGACCCAGTACTTC. This gives the protein CASSQLAGGETQYF.

Turning to this clonotype: The junction departs from germline at one end; a sequencing error may be responsible. The genes are TRBV2 and TRBJ2-1; 7 nucleotides agree with TRBD1. The CDR3 has 12 residues. Germline values: CDR1 SNHLY, CDR2 FYNNEI. CDR3 in DNA: TGTGCCAGCGCCTTACCACAGGGGAGAGAGCCCTTC. This gives the protein CASALPQGREPF.

This clonotype was detected many times. This may be a read error, as it is one base from a much larger clone. The chain uses TRBV2 and TRBJ1-6; no reliable D call. Trimming took 5 bases from V and 9 from J, leaving 14 bases between them. The CDR3 extends over 14 amino acids. Germline V gene lookup returns CDR1 SNHLY and CDR2 FYNNEI. CDR3: CASSLGSVSSPLHF. The CDR3 region has the DNA TGTGCCAGCAGTCTGGGGTCGGTTAGTTCACCCCTCCACTTT.

This clonotype came up many times. The chain couples TRBV11-1 to TRBJ2-3; 8 bases are a match to TRBD1. From germline, CDR1 is SGHAT and CDR2 FQDESV (reference sequence). After removal of 4 bases from V and 4 bases from J, the junction contained 13 bases not matched to a gene. The CDR3 is 17 residues long. CDR3 DNA sequence: TGTGCCAGCAGCTCCCCCCGGCAGGGGGCGGCTCCAGATACGCAGTATTTT. Protein: CASSSPRQGAAPDTQYF.

This clonotype was detected ten times or more. The CDR3 DNA reads as TGTGCCAGCAGCGTAAAGGGTGGGTTCGCTGGGGCCAACGTCCTGACTTTC. Protein product: CASSVKGGFAGANVLTF. The chain links TRBV9 to TRBJ2-6; D is undetermined. The CDR3 totals 17 residues. Germline V lookup: CDR1 SGDLS, CDR2 YYNGEE. The ends were cut back, 1 base at V and 2 bases at J, with 13 bases in the middle.

The chain links TRBV7-8 to TRBJ2-1, with D unclear. Germline loops: CDR1 SGHVS, CDR2 FQNEAQ. Trimming shortened V by 0 bases and J by 8 bases, and 5 bases separated the two germline ends. The CDR3 loop spans 12 amino acids. CDR3 nucleotides: TGTGCCAGCAGCTTAGCGCGTTATGAGCAGTTCTTC. This gives the protein CASSLARYEQFF.

V and J are TRBV6-2 or TRBV6-3 and TRBJ1-3; 7 positions agree with TRBD1. J gave up 0 bases and V 7 bases, and 9 bases lay outside the gene matches. The CDR3 totals 16 residues. Germline V CDR1 and CDR2: MNHEY, SVGEGT. The CDR3: CASTKPDRPSGNTIYF. The CDR3 bases are TGTGCCAGCACCAAACCGGACAGGCCCTCTGGAAACACCATATATTTT.

This clonotype was detected a few times. A much larger clone sits a single nucleotide away, making a read error possible. The chain employs TRBV20-1 and TRBJ2-7, with D hard to call. Per germline, CDR1 DFQATT and CDR2 SNEGSKA (reference sequence). V lost 3 bases and J 2 bases, leaving 11 bases between the germline ends. CDR3 length equals 13 residues. CDR3 sequence reads: CSARLRSAYEQYF. In DNA form, the CDR3 reads TGCAGTGCTAGGCTTCGAAGCGCCTACGAGCAGTACTTC.

The chain combines TRBV5-8 with TRBJ2-7, with a weak D call TRBD2 (6 bases). The CDR3 has 14 residues. Germline-derived CDR1 and CDR2 are SGHTS and YDEGEE. Deletions cut 3 bases from V and 2 bases from J, with 12 bases between. CDR3 nucleotides: TGTGCCAGCAGCTCGCAGGGAGGCGCCTACGAGCAGTACTTC. Amino acids: CASSSQGGAYEQYF.

This clonotype was seen once. The junction and the germline gene differ at one end; a read error may be behind it. The rearrangement links TRBV7-3 to TRBJ2-7, with D possibly called TRBD1 or TRBD2 (6 bases each). This CDR3 spans 13 amino acids. Germline V gives CDR1 SGHTA, CDR2 FQGTGA. The CDR3 spells CASSTGNGGEQYF. CDR3 nucleotide sequence: TGTGCCAGCAGCACAGGGAACGGGGGCGAGCAGTACTTT. Using reference TRBV7-3 and TRBJ2-7 for the parts outside the CDR3, the full variable domain is GAGVSQTPSNKVTEKGKYVELRCDPISGHTALYWYRQSLGQGPEFLIYFQGTGAADDSGLPNDRFFAVRPEGSVSTLKIQRTERGDSAVYLCASSTGNGGEQYFGPGTRLTVT.

Remarks on this clonotype: This sequence may be a read error, since a much larger clone differs from it by one base. Without the conserved terminal phenylalanine or tryptophan, this CDR3 likely stems from a read error. This chain uses TRBV4-3 with TRBJ2-3, with 14 bases matching TRBD2. V trimming: 1 base; J trimming: 5 bases; junction bases outside the gene matches: 8. Per the germline V gene, CDR1 is LGHNA and CDR2 is YSLEER. The length of the CDR3 is 18 residues. CDR3 protein: CASSQGTSGRTRGDTQYC. The CDR3 nucleotides read TGCGCCAGCAGCCAAGGGACTAGCGGGAGGACGCGAGGAGATACGCAGTATTGT.

Judged by abundance, this clonotype is medium-sized. This chain uses TRBV7-2 with TRBJ2-1, with D possibly TRBD2 on 6 matching bases. Trimming shortened V by 9 bases and J by 6 bases, and 12 bases separated the two germline ends. The CDR3 contains 12 residues. Germline lookup yields CDR1 SGHTA and CDR2 FQGNSA. This CDR3 is CASKGGTNEQFF. In DNA, the CDR3 is TGTGCCAGTAAAGGAGGGACCAATGAGCAGTTCTTC.

This clonotype has a count of ten or more. J is TRBJ2-3 and V is TRBV20-1; 9 nucleotides align to TRBD2. V was clipped by 0 bases and J by 7 bases; unmatched bases: 14. The germline gives CDR1 DFQATT, CDR2 SNEGSKA (reference sequence). The length of the CDR3 is 17 residues. This CDR3 reads CSARDGAGGGALYTQYF. CDR3 coding DNA: TGCAGTGCTAGAGATGGCGCCGGCGGGGGGGCCTTGTATACGCAGTATTTT.

This clonotype was recorded at least ten times. At one end the junction does not follow the germline gene, possibly because of a read error. The V and J genes are TRBV19 and TRBJ2-2, with TRBD1 matching over 7 bases. Germline V lookup: CDR1 LNHDA, CDR2 SQIVND (reference sequence). The CDR3 totals 14 residues. The CDR3 region has the DNA TGTGCCAGTAGCCCGGGACAGAACTCCGGGGAGCTGTTTTTT. It encodes CASSPGQNSGELFF.

This clonotype has at least ten counts. The V and J genes are TRBV5-1 and TRBJ2-1; a possible D gene is TRBD2 (6 bases). Germline CDR1 is SGHRS and CDR2 is YFSETQ. V lost 6 bases and J lost 4, with 20 bases in between. CDR3 size: 16 residues. The CDR3 nucleotides read TGCGCCAGCAAGATGTGGTCGGAGGGCCGGTACAATGAGCAGTTCTTC. Translation gives CASKMWSEGRYNEQFF.

This clonotype was detected only once. One end of the junction fails to match germline, which may point to a read error. The chain links TRBV2 to TRBJ1-1, with TRBD1 matching over 8 bases. The germline V gene has CDR1 SNHLY and CDR2 FYNNEI. The CDR3 extends over 17 amino acids. The CDR3 region is CVSSEAVGRGLDTEAFF. The CDR3 DNA sequence: TGTGTCAGCAGTGAAGCCGTCGGCAGGGGGCTAGACACGGAAGCTTTCTTT.

The chain joins TRBV9 to TRBJ2-5, with D possibly TRBD2 on 5 matching bases. Trimming pared 0 bases from V and 5 bases from J, leaving 17 bases between. The CDR3 runs 16 residues. Germline lookup yields CDR1 SGDLS and CDR2 YYNGEE. The chain's CDR3 is CASSVGQAEGRETQYF. In nucleotides, the CDR3 is TGTGCCAGCAGCGTAGGGCAGGCCGAGGGCAGGGAGACCCAGTACTTC.